This T cell receptor (beta chain) originates from a study of naive CD8 T cells in extremely preterm neonates. Findings of the study overall: Shared CDR3 nucleotide sequences: preterm about 2.8%, term 0.3% to 0.5%, children 0.025% to 0.035%, adults roughly 0.0095%.

Sequencing was performed with immunoSEQ multiplex PCR; in TCRdb, only in-frame clones are kept and a portion is missing. The profile shows about 7,900 clones, approximately 97% of them singletons. Healthy children aged roughly 15-56 months having elective surgery, and healthy nonsmoking adults, gave blood. Each sample had roughly 19,000–100,000 sorted naive CD8+ T cells. V was trimmed by 6 bases and J by 10 bases, leaving 30 bases between them. The CDR3 consists of 16 residues. Germline V lookup: CDR1 GTSNPN, CDR2 SVGIG (reference sequence). This clone showed up just once. Its specificity is not known.

The sequence was collected from a human donor in good health. Material for sequencing was naive CD8+ T cells from blood. This sequence joins TRBV30 and TRBJ1-1, with D perhaps TRBD1 (6 bases). For the CDR3, the DNA is TGTGCCTGCCCACAAACCAGGGGTGGACGAGGGGATGGAGCTTTCTTT. It codes for CACPQTRGGRGDGAFF.